The clone carrying this T cell receptor (beta chain) came up once. What it binds is unknown. Donors in the study were healthy people who gave bone marrow. Whereas donors were nominally healthy upon sampling, unrecorded immune exposures were probable. PCR was performed using 60 Vbeta and 13 Jbeta primers. Profiled with immunoSEQ multiplex PCR; TCRdb holds only in-frame clones, not every one. This table has 200,000 to 250,000 clones, more than 85% appearing once. Germline V gene sequence: CDR1 SGHTA, CDR2 FQGNSA. The CDR3 length is 15 residues. V gave up 5 bases and J gave up 5 bases; unmatched junction bases: 10. These data come from a study of cytomegalovirus exposure and HLA in healthy donors. Study results and limitations: Because they were indistinguishable, some V segments, including TRBV6-2 and TRBV6-3, were excluded. Associated with cytomegalovirus, according to the listing, were 150 to 200 TCR beta chains.

The sequenced sample was PBMCs. This receptor was taken from a woman aged 18-35 years in good health and CMV-seronegative. V and J are TRBV7-2 and TRBJ2-5, with 8 bases lining up with TRBD2. The CDR3 here is CASSQGSGRKETQYF. The CDR3 nucleotides are TGTGCCAGCAGCCAGGGGAGCGGGAGAAAGGAGACCCAGTACTTC.